The next 16 T cell receptor beta chains were all read from a single sample in a study of Ad26.COV2.S vaccination and SARS-CoV-2 variants. The data were produced by immunoSEQ multiplex PCR, yet TCRdb's version contains in-frame clones alone and is incomplete. The sample contains about 400,000 clones, 85% to 90% of which appear only once. As to treatment: roughly 19 received Ad26.COV2.S at low or high dose, single or two shots; about 5 received placebo; per-sample allocation not given. Samples analyzed were those drawn on day 63 after the first vaccine or placebo injection. Sequencing was performed on peripheral blood, taken in a trial of Ad26.COV2.S vaccine versus placebo. These TCRs come from a person aged 18-65 years who received the Ad26.COV2.S COVID-19 vaccine or a placebo.

This sequence joins TRBV3-1 (or the pseudogene TRBV3-2) and TRBJ1-1, with 7 nucleotides matching TRBD1. J was trimmed by 4 bases and V by 2 bases; bases with no gene match: 10. This CDR3 has 16 amino acids. The germline V gene encodes CDR1 LGHDT and CDR2 YNNKEL (reference sequence). DNA for the CDR3: TGTGCCAGCAGCCAACGGACAGGCGCGTTGGGCACTGAAGCTTTCTTT. Its translation is CASSQRTGALGTEAFF.

The chain has TRBV4-3 and TRBJ1-5; D gene unclear. Trimming removed 1 base from V and 3 bases from J, with 13 bases in between. The CDR3 extends over 16 amino acids. The germline CDR1 and CDR2 sequences are LGHNA and YSLEER. The chain's CDR3 is CASSQGAGVSNQPQHF. CDR3 sequence (DNA): TGCGCCAGCAGCCAAGGAGCCGGGGTATCCAATCAGCCCCAGCATTTT.

The chain links TRBV7-2 to TRBJ2-7, with TRBD1 identical over 8 bases. The CDR3 length is 14 residues. The germline V gene has CDR1 SGHTA and CDR2 FQGNSA. The ends lost 5 bases at V and 5 bases at J; junction bases unmatched: 8. CDR3 coding DNA: TGTGCCAGCAGCCCCCGGACAGGGCTACACGAGCAGTACTTC. Translated: CASSPRTGLHEQYF.

DNA for the CDR3: TGTGCCAGCAGCTTAGGGGGACCAGCGGGGGAGCAAGAGACCCAGTACTTC. Its protein is CASSLGGPAGEQETQYF. The V call is TRBV7-3, the J call TRBJ2-5; TRBD2 matches 8 bases. CDR1 is SGHTA, CDR2 FQGTGA, per germline. This CDR3 comprises 17 residues. V lost 2 bases, J lost 2 bases, and 10 bases stayed unmatched.

The genes are TRBV5-1 and TRBJ2-7, with D uncertain. Between the trimmed V and J ends, which lost 4 bases and 2 bases, there was a span of 13 bases. Looked up from germline, CDR1 is SGHRS and CDR2 is YFSETQ. The CDR3 totals 14 residues. DNA for the CDR3: TGCGCCAGCAGCAGGCACCGGGCCACCTACGAGCAGTACTTC. This gives the protein CASSRHRATYEQYF.

This chain uses TRBV7-2 with TRBJ2-1, with TRBD1 matching over 8 bases. Losses at the gene ends were 5 bases for V and 14 bases for J; bases not matched to a gene: 5. Germline assignment: CDR1 SGHTA and CDR2 FQGNSA. The CDR3 runs to 11 residues. The CDR3 DNA is TGTGCCAGCAGCCACCAGGGGGCCAAGTTCTTC. It specifies CASSHQGAKFF. Drawing the rest from reference TRBV7-2 and TRBJ2-1, the complete variable domain is GAGVSQSPSNKVTEKGKDVELRCDPISGHTALYWYRQSLGQGLEFLIYFQGNSAPDKSGLPSDRFSAERTGGSVSTLTIQRTQQEDSAVYLCASSHQGAKFFGPGTRLTVL.

This sequence joins TRBV24-1 and TRBJ2-1; D may be TRBD1 (6 bases). Trimming took off 7 bases at V and 9 bases at J, with 15 bases between the two ends. The CDR3 extends over 13 amino acids. The germline V gene has CDR1 KGHDR and CDR2 SFDVKD. CDR3 DNA: TGTGCCACCAGCCTACAGGGTCGCGGTGAGCAGTTCTTC. This translates into CATSLQGRGEQFF.

CDR3 loop: CASSQRDRGDEQFF. CDR3 nucleotide sequence: TGTGCCAGCAGCCAACGGGACAGGGGCGATGAGCAGTTCTTC. The gene calls are TRBV4-2 and TRBJ2-1; 10 bases agree with TRBD1. Germline V gene data show CDR1 as LGHNA and CDR2 as YNFKEQ. The CDR3 has 14 residues. J was trimmed by 8 bases and V by 2 bases; bases with no gene match: 3.

This chain's CDR3 is CASRPGTEDSGANVLTF. In nucleotides, the CDR3 is TGCGCCAGCAGACCCGGGACAGAAGACTCTGGGGCCAACGTCCTGACTTTC. V is TRBV10-1 and J is TRBJ2-6, with 7 positions matching TRBD1. The length of the CDR3 is 17 residues. Germline V gene sequence: CDR1 WNHNN, CDR2 SYGVQD (reference sequence). With 6 bases clipped from V and 0 bases from J, the junction kept 8 bases outside the gene matches.

The V call is TRBV19, the J call TRBJ1-5, with unresolved D. The germline V gene encodes CDR1 LNHDA and CDR2 SQIVND (reference sequence). With 3 bases removed from V and 4 bases from J, the gap between germline ends came to 10 bases. CDR3 length: 14 residues. The CDR3 reads CASSMATFNQPQHF. The DNA for the CDR3 is TGTGCCAGTAGTATGGCCACATTTAATCAGCCCCAGCATTTT.

The chain carries TRBV11-3 and TRBJ1-3; D possibly corresponds to TRBD1 (5 bases). The CDR3 contains 16 residues. Per germline, CDR1 SGHNT and CDR2 YENEEA. V lost 6 bases and J lost 1, with 16 bases in between. This chain's CDR3 is CASSTKQVFSGNTIYF. For the CDR3, the DNA is TGTGCCAGCAGTACGAAACAGGTTTTTTCTGGAAACACCATATATTTT.

The chain couples TRBV4-3 to TRBJ2-3; 9 bases agree with TRBD2. With 0 bases clipped from V and 5 bases from J, the junction kept 12 bases outside the gene matches. The CDR3 consists of 18 residues. The germline CDR1 and CDR2 sequences are LGHNA and YSLEER. The CDR3 spells CASSQDPSAGGLKDTQYF. CDR3 in DNA: TGCGCCAGCAGCCAAGATCCTTCCGCGGGGGGGCTCAAAGATACGCAGTATTTT.

The rearrangement uses TRBV4-1 and TRBJ2-7; 8 bases are shared with TRBD1. Germline V lookup: CDR1 MGHRA, CDR2 YSYEKL. The J segment lost 2 bases and the V segment lost 5 bases, leaving 11 bases of the junction unmatched. The CDR3 consists of 16 residues. CDR3: CASSGNGQGVTYEQYF. CDR3 nucleotide sequence: TGCGCCAGCAGCGGTAATGGACAGGGTGTAACCTACGAGCAGTACTTC.

The chain uses TRBV10-2 and TRBJ2-7, with D perhaps given as TRBD1 or TRBD2 (6 bases each). The CDR3 spans 15 residues. V was clipped by 5 bases and J by 3 bases, with 17 bases between them. Germline V lookup: CDR1 WSHSY, CDR2 SAAADI. Written as DNA, the CDR3 is TGCGCCAGCAGTACAGGGCGTCGGGGGAACTACGAGCAGTACTTC. Protein product: CASSTGRRGNYEQYF.

The chain links TRBV5-1 to TRBJ2-1; maybe TRBD2 (7 bases). The length of the CDR3 is 15 residues. In germline, CDR1 is SGHRS, CDR2 YFSETQ. V was cut by 1 base and J by 8 bases, with 16 bases left in between. In DNA form, the CDR3 reads TGCGCCAGCAGCTTGTTGGGGGGGCTTTTGGATGAGCAGTTCTTC. Translation: CASSLLGGLLDEQFF.

The chain is built from TRBV30 and TRBJ2-1; 11 bases agree with TRBD1. Per the germline V gene, CDR1 is GTSNPN and CDR2 is SVGIG (reference sequence). The length of the CDR3 is 14 residues. Unmatched junction bases numbered 5, after V lost 5 bases and J lost 5 bases. In DNA, the CDR3 is TGTGCCTGGGGGACAGGGGGTCCGCACAATGAGCAGTTCTTC. It yields the protein CAWGTGGPHNEQFF.